This TCR beta chain stems from a study of control samples from healthy donors and cancer patients. Assay used: immunoSEQ multiplex PCR; TCRdb lists only in-frame clones, some missing. The repertoire holds approximately 150,000 clones, 89% seen once, with around 4.7% in the top ten. The V end was cut by 2 bases, the J end by 5 bases, with 13 bases between. CDR1 and CDR2 (germline): LGHNA, YNFKEQ. The CDR3 covers 15 residues. The sequenced sample was blood. The clonotype originates from a man aged 25-40 years in good health. The chain carries TRBV4-2 and TRBJ1-5, with D tentatively TRBD1 (6 bases). This CDR3 is CASSQSGTSDQPQHF. The CDR3 nucleotides read TGTGCCAGCAGCCAATCCGGGACATCGGATCAGCCCCAGCATTTT.